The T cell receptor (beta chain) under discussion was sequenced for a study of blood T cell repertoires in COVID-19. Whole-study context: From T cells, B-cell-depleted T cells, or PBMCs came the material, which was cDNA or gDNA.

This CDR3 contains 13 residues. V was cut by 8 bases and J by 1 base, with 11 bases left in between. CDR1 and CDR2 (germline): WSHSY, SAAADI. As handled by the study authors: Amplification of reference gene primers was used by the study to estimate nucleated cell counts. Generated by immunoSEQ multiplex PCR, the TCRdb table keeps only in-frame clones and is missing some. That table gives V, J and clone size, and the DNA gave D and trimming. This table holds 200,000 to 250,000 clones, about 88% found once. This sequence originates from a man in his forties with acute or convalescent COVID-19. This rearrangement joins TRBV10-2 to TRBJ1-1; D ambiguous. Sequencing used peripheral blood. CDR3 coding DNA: TGCGCCAGCGGCACCCGGGGGAACACTGAAGCTTTCTTT. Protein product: CASGTRGNTEAFF.